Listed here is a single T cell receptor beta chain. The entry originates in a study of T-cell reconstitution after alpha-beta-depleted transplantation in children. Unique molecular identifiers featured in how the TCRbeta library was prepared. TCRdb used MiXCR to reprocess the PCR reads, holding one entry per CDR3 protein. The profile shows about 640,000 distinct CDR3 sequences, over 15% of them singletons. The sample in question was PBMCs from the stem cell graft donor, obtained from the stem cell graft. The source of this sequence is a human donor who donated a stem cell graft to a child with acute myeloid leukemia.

In nucleotides, the CDR3 is TGCGCCAGCAGCTTCTCCGGGACAGCCGGAAACACCATATATTTT. Translating it yields CASSFSGTAGNTIYF. This chain connects TRBV5-1 to TRBJ1-3; TRBD1 agrees at 7 bases. This CDR3 contains 15 residues. J gave up 4 bases and V 2 bases, and 6 bases lay outside the gene matches. Germline CDR1 SGHRS, CDR2 YFSETQ.